This T cell receptor (beta chain) was sequenced in a study of regulatory T cells in long-lasting Graves disease. Across the whole study: Graves' patients, diagnosed recently, had received antithyroid drugs under 3 months.

This clonotype was observed a handful of times. Time point of the sample: newly diagnosed GD, antithyroid drugs for less than 3 months. Isolated PBMC RNA provided the starting material for the TCR library. Arm-PCR of CDR3 regions and iRepertoire HTBI primers were the basis on which TCR beta libraries were built. TCRdb re-called the multiplex PCR reads with MiXCR, one entry per CDR3 protein. The profile shows about 560,000 distinct CDR3 sequences, more than 15% of them singletons. Between the trimmed V and J ends, which lost 5 bases and 0 bases, there was a span of 19 bases. The CDR3 has 18 residues. Germline V gives CDR1 SEHNR, CDR2 FQNEAQ (reference sequence). This same sample was also taken into another study, of T cells in Graves' hyperthyroidism and ophthalmopathy. That report adds: The HTBI primer set was used in a first-round RT-PCR of the TCR CDR3.

This clonotype originated in a man between 18 and 35 years old with Graves disease. The rearrangement links TRBV7-9 to TRBJ2-2; D unclear. Sequences were derived from peripheral blood mononuclear cells (PBMCs), sampled at new diagnosis, from a patient treated with antithyroid drugs. Here the CDR3 reads CASSPTTGFRANTGELFF. CDR3 bases: TGTGCCAGCAGCCCCACCACCGGCTTCCGCGCGAACACCGGGGAGCTGTTTTTT.